The source of this T cell receptor beta chain is a study of response to subunit inactivated influenza vaccine. Study findings and constraints: T cells newly recruited by each seasonal influenza vaccination are few, the authors suggested.

Each CDR3 protein is one row after TCRdb ran MiXCR on the RT-PCR reads. The sample consists of 600,000 to 850,000 distinct CDR3 sequences, approximately 15% of them appearing once. A word on this clonotype: Its antigen remains unidentified.

This specimen consisted of PBMCs from blood, obtained less than 15 days before vaccination. This TCR was sampled from a man aged 50 to 59 who received an inactivated influenza vaccine.

For the CDR3, the DNA is TGTGCCAGCAGCTTACCAGCCACGCGGGGCTACACCTTC. Its translation: CASSLPATRGYTF. The chain recombines TRBV7-2 with TRBJ1-2; no clear D gene. V lost 2 bases and J lost 8, with 12 bases in between. Germline CDR1 is SGHTA and CDR2 is FQGNSA. This CDR3 is 13 amino acids long.